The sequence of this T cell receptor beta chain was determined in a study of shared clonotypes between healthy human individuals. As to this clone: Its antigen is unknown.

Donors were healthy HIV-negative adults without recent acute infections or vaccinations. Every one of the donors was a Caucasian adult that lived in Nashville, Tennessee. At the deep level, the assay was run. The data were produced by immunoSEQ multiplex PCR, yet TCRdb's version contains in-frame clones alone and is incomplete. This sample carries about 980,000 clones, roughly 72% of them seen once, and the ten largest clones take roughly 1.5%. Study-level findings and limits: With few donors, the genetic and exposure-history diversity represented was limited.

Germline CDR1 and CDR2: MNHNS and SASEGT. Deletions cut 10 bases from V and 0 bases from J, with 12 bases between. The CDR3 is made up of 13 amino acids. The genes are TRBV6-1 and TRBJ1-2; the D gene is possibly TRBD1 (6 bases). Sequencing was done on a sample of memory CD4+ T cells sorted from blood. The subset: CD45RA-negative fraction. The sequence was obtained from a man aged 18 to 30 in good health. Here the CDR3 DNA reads TGTGCCATCCCCAGGGGCCCTAACTATGGCTACACCTTC. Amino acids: CAIPRGPNYGYTF.